This is a list of T cell receptor beta chains from one sample in a study of T cells after somatic rescue of genetic block. Method: immunoSEQ multiplex PCR; TCRdb's copy keeps in-frame clones and lacks some. In the table there are about 12,000 clones, around 72% of which are singletons. The material sequenced was peripheral blood mononuclear cells (PBMCs). Source of these receptors: a boy aged 10-17 years. CDR3s include the opening cysteine and the closing phenylalanine or tryptophan. The size field is filled for only some rows; it gives once, few, many or a size class.

J | V | size | length | CDR3
TRBJ1-5 | TRBV7-9 | few | 15 | CASSLVGQGDQPQHF
TRBJ2-3 | TRBV5-1 | NA | 17 | CASSPLDRRGGTDTQYF
TRBJ2-7 | TRBV28 | NA | 16 | CASSATLGTTPYEQYF
TRBJ1-2 | TRBV9 | few | 15 | CASSVAPAPGYGYTF
TRBJ2-5 | TRBV7-9 | few | 16 | CASSFGRQPNGETQYF
TRBJ1-2 | TRBV18 | NA | 16 | CASSPSPAGKNYGYTF
TRBJ1-5 | TRBV10-3 | NA | 15 | CAISIDRNSNQPQHF
TRBJ2-7 | TRBV29-1 | NA | 12 | CSAAWASYEQYF
TRBJ1-2 | TRBV27 | NA | 15 | CASSPLRQVNYGYTF
TRBJ1-6 | TRBV27 | NA | 13 | CASSTGLSSPLHF
TRBJ2-5 | TRBV5-1 | once | 14 | CASSLVTVKETQYF
TRBJ2-1 | TRBV6-6 | NA | 13 | CASTFSRDNEQFF
TRBJ1-1 | TRBV11-2 | NA | 13 | CARPYPGEVGAFF
TRBJ1-6 | TRBV6-1 | NA | 15 | CASTGGRTYNSPLHF
TRBJ1-2 | TRBV27 | NA | 15 | CASSPVPWGNYGYTF
TRBJ1-1 | TRBV28 | few | 13 | CASSYLTGSEAFF
TRBJ2-3 | TRBV6-5 | NA | 16 | CASSYRTSGSPLTQYF
TRBJ2-7 | TRBV4-2 | NA | 16 | CASSQDQGTVSYEQYF
TRBJ2-1 | TRBV5-5 | NA | 14 | CASSDPGTRDEQFF
TRBJ2-5 | TRBV6-1 | NA | 15 | CASSGREKRGETQYF
TRBJ1-2 | TRBV6-5 | few | 13 | CATKERDRYGYTF
TRBJ1-3 | TRBV28 | once | 13 | CASRRTAGNTIYF
TRBJ2-3 | TRBV10-1 | NA | 14 | CASSEEPSTDTQYF
TRBJ2-1 | TRBV11-2 | NA | 16 | CASSLHRGVGNSEQFF
TRBJ1-5 | TRBV11-2 | NA | 14 | CASSGQQGNQPQHF
TRBJ1-4 | TRBV28 | NA | 15 | CASSFSGTGNEKLFF
TRBJ2-2 | TRBV19 | NA | 13 | CASSAQGAGELFF
TRBJ1-2 | TRBV7-6 | NA | 14 | CASSLGTAPYGYTF
TRBJ2-7 | TRBV9 | NA | 15 | CASSVEGASFYEQYF
TRBJ1-5 | TRBV6-5 | few | 13 | CASSRDSAGHRHF
TRBJ2-7 | TRBV28 | NA | 14 | CASSPGTGGYEQYF
TRBJ1-2 | TRBV5-4 | NA | 12 | CASSLPSVSYTF
TRBJ2-5 | TRBV18 | NA | 15 | CASSPRTPGTETQYF
TRBJ1-6 | TRBV5-1 | NA | 13 | CASSLGDNSPLHF
TRBJ1-6 | TRBV7-8 | NA | 15 | CASSFESLYGSPLHF
TRBJ1-6 | TRBV2 | few | 14 | CASRGDRGNSPLHF
TRBJ1-2 | TRBV29-1 | few | 10 | CSVDGGGYTF
TRBJ1-2 | TRBV29-1 | NA | 13 | CSVEDRFNYGYTF
TRBJ2-2 | TRBV6-1 | NA | 14 | CASSFYRDTGELFF
TRBJ2-1 | TRBV2 | once | 14 | CASSPDLAYNEQFF
TRBJ1-5 | TRBV28 | NA | 16 | CASSLGTGGNYQPQHF
TRBJ2-7 | TRBV2 | NA | 15 | CASSADVGRSYEQYF
TRBJ2-7 | TRBV2 | NA | 12 | CASREGFYEQYF
TRBJ2-5 | TRBV7-3 | NA | 13 | CASSLTKGETQYF
TRBJ2-7 | TRBV7-2 | NA | 16 | CASSLVGGSEGYEQYF
TRBJ2-3 | TRBV5-4 | medium-sized | 15 | CASLLWGAPPDTQYF
TRBJ2-1 | TRBV28 | NA | 16 | CASSSSAGGSYNEQFF
TRBJ1-2 | TRBV28 | NA | 16 | CASSLFQGRAGGGYTF
TRBJ2-2 | TRBV7-2 | NA | 14 | CASSLLEWAGELFF